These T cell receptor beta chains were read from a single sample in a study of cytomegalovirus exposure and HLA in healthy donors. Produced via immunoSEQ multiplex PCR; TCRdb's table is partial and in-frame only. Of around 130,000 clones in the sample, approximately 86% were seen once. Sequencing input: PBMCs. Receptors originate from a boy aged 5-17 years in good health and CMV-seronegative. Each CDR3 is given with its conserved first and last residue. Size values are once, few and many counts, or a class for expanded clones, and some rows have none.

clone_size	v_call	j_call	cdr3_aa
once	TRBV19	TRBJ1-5	CASGQHNQPQHF
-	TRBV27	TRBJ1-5	CASSFRDSNQPQHF
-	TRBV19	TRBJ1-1	CASLTGQGVWNTEAFF
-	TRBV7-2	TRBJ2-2	CASSLGRTNTGELFF
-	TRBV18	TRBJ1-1	CASSPTGTGGTEAFF
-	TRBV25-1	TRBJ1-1	CASSEYNQGEAFF
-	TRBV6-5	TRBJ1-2	CASSYQDRTGGYTF
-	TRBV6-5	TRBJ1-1	CASSYSKGMNTEAFF
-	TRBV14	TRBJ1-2	CASSQGGAGSGYTF
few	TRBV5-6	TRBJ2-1	CASSLFSSYNEQFF
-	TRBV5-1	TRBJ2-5	CASSFPKETQYF